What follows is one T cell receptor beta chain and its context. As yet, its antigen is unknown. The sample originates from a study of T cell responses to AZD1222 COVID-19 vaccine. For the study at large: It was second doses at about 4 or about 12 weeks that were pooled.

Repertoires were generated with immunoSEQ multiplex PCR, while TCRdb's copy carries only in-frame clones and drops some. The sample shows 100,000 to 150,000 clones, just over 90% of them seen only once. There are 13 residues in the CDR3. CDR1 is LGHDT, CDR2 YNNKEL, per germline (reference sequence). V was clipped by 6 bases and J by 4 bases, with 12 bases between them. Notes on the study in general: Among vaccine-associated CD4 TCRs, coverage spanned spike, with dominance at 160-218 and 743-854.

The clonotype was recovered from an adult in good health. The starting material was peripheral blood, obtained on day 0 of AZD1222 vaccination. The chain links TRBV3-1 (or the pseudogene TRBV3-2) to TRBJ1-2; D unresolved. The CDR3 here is CASSSGGFYGYTF. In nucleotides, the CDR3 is TGTGCCAGCAGTTCCGGCGGATTCTATGGCTACACCTTC.